There are a few counts of the clone carrying this T cell receptor (beta chain). Its antigen is unknown. This sample was included in a study of shared clonotypes between healthy human individuals. Germline lookup yields CDR1 MNHEY and CDR2 SVGAGI. Deletions cut 0 bases from V and 4 bases from J, with 9 bases between. CDR3 length equals 14 residues. The study, taken as a whole, reports: Sorted-subset samples were not fully sequenced, rarefaction indicated.

Data came from immunoSEQ multiplex PCR; TCRdb stores just in-frame clones and leaves some out. The table shows roughly 2.5 million clones, with around 90% occurring only once. This chain uses TRBV6-5 with TRBJ1-2; D not certain. The sequence derives from a man aged 18 to 30 in good health. Sequencing used naive CD4+ T cells sorted from blood. Subset in this sample: CD45RA+ positively selected. The CDR3, as DNA: TGTGCCAGCAGTTACTCCGCATCTGGCTATGGCTACACCTTC. Amino acid sequence: CASSYSASGYGYTF.